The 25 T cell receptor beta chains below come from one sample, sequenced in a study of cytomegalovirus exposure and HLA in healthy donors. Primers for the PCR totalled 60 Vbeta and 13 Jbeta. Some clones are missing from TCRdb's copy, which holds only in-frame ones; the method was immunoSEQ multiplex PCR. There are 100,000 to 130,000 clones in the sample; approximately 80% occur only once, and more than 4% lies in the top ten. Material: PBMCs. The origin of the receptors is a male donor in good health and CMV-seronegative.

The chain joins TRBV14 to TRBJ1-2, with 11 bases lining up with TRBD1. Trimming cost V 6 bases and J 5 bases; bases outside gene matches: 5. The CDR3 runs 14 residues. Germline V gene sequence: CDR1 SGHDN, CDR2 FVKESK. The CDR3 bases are TGTGCCAGCAGACTTGGGACAGGGGGATATGGCTACACCTTC. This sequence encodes CASRLGTGGYGYTF.

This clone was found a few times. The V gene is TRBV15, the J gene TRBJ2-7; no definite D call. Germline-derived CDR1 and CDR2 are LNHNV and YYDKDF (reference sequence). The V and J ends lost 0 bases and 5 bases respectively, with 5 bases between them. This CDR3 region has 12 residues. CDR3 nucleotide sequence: TGTGCCACCAGCAGAGACCTCCACGAGCAGTACTTC. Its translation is CATSRDLHEQYF. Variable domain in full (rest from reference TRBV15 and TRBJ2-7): DAMVIQNPRYQVTQFGKPVTLSCSQTLNHNVMYWYQQKSSQAPKLLFHYYDKDFNNEADTPDNFQSRRPNTSFCFLDIRSPGLGDTAMYLCATSRDLHEQYFGPGTRLTVT.

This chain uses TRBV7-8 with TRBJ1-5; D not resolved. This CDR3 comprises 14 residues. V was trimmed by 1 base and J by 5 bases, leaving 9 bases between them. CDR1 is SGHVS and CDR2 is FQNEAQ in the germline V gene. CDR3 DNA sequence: TGTGCCAGCAGCTTAGGTTCCGGGGATCAGCCCCAGCATTTT. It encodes CASSLGSGDQPQHF.

This CDR3 is CASSPGLGDEQFF. In nucleotides, the CDR3 is TGTGCCAGCAGCCCGGGATTGGGAGATGAGCAGTTCTTC. The chain combines TRBV7-8 with TRBJ2-1; the D gene is possibly TRBD2 (5 bases). The CDR3 runs to 13 residues. Trimming stripped 5 bases from V and 8 bases from J, with 13 bases between. From germline, CDR1 is SGHVS and CDR2 FQNEAQ.

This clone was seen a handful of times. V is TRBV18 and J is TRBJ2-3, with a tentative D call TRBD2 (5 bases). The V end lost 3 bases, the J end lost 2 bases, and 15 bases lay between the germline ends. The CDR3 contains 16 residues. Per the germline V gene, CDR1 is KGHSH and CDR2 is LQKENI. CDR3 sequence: CASSPTPGSYTDTQYF. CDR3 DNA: TGTGCCAGCTCACCCACTCCGGGGTCCTACACAGATACGCAGTATTTT.

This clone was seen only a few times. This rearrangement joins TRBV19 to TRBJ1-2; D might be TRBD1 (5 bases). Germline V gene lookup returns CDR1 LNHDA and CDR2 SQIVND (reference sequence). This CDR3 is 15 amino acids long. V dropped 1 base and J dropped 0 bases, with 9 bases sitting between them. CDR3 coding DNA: TGTGCCAGTAGTATAGCGGACACTTCTAACTATGGCTACACCTTC. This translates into CASSIADTSNYGYTF.

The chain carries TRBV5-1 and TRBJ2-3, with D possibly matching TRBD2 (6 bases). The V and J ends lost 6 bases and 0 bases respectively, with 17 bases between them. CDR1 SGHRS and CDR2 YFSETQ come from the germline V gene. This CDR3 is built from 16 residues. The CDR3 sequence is CASTPGGSSSTDTQYF. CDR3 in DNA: TGCGCCAGCACCCCCGGAGGGTCCTCTAGCACAGATACGCAGTATTTT.

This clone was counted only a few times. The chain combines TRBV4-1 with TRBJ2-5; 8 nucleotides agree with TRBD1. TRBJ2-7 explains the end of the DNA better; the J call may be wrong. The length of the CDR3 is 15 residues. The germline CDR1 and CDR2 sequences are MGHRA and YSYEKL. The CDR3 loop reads CASSQRTGPTYEQYF. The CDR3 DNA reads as TGCGCCAGCAGCCAACGGACAGGGCCCACCTACGAGCAGTACTTC.

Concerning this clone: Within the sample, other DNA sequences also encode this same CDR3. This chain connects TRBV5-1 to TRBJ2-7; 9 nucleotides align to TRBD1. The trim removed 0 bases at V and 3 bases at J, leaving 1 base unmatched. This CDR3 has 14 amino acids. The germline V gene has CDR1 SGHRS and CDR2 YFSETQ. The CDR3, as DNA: TGCGCCAGCAGCTTGGGGGGACAGGGCTACGAGCAGTACTTC. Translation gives CASSLGGQGYEQYF.

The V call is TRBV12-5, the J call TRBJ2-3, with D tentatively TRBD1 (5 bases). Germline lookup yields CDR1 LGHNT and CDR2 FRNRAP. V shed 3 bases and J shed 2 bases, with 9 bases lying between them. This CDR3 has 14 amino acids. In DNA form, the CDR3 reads TGTGCTAGTGGTTTAGGGGAAGTCACAGATACGCAGTATTTT. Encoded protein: CASGLGEVTDTQYF.

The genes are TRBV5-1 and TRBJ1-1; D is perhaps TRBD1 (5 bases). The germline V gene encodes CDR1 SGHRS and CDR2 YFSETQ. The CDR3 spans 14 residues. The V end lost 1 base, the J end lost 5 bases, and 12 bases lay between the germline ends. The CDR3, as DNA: TGCGCCAGCAGCTTGTTTGGGGGAGGGACTGAAGCTTTCTTT. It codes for CASSLFGGGTEAFF.

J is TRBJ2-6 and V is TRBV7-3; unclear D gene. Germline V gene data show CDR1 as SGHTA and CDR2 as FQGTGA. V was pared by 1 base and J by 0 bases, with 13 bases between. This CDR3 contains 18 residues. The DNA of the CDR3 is TGTGCCAGCAGCTTAATCGTCGGAGCCTTCTCTGGGGCCAACGTCCTGACTTTC. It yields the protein CASSLIVGAFSGANVLTF.

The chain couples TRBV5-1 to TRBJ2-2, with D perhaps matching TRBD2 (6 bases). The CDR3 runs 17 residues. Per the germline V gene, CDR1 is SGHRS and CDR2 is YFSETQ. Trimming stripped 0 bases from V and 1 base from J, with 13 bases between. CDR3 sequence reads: CASSLEKEGRNTGELFF. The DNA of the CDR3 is TGCGCCAGCAGCTTGGAAAAGGAGGGGAGGAACACCGGGGAGCTGTTTTTT.

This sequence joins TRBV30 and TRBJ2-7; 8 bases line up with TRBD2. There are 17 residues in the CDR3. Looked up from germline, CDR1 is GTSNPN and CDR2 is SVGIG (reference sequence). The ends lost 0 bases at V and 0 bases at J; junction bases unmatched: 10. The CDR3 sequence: CAWSVRGYSGASYEQYF. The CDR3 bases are TGTGCCTGGAGTGTTCGTGGTTATAGCGGGGCCTCCTACGAGCAGTACTTC.

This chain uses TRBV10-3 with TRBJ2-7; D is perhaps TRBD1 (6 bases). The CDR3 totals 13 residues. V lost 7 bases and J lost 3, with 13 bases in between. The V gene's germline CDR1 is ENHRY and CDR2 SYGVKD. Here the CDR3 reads CAINRDNGYEQYF. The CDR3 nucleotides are TGTGCCATCAACCGGGACAACGGCTACGAGCAGTACTTC.

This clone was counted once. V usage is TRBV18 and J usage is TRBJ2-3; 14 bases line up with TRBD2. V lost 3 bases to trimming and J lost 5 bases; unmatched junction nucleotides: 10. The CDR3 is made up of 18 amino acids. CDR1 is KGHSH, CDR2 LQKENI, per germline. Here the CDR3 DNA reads TGTGCCAGCTCACCCCGTGAGACTAGCGGGAGGGCCAGAGATACGCAGTATTTT. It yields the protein CASSPRETSGRARDTQYF.

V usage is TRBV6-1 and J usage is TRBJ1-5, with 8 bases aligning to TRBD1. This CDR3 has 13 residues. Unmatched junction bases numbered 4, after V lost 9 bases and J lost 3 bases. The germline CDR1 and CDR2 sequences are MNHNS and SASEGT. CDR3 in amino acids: CASGTGHNQPQHF. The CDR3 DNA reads TGTGCCAGTGGGACAGGCCACAATCAGCCCCAGCATTTT.

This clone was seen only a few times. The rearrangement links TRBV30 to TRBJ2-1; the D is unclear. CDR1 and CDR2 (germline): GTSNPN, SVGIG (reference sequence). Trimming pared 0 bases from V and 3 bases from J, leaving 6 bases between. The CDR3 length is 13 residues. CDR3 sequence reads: CAWSVDFYNEQFF. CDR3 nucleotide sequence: TGTGCCTGGAGTGTTGACTTCTACAATGAGCAGTTCTTC.

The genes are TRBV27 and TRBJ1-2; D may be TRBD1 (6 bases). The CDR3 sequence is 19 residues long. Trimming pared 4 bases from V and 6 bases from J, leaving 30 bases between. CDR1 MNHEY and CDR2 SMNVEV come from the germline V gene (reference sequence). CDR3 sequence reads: CASSYRLGPGAQIWHGYTF. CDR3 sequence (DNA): TGTGCCAGCAGTTATAGGCTTGGGCCAGGGGCCCAGATCTGGCATGGCTACACCTTC.

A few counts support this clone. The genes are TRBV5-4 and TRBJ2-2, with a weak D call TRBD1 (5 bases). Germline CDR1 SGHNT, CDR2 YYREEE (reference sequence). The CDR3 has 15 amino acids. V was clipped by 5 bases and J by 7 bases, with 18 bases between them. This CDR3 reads CASRRETGLDGELFF. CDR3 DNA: TGTGCCAGCAGACGTGAAACAGGCTTGGACGGGGAGCTGTTTTTT. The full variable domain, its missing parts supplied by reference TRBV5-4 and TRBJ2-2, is ETGVTQSPTHLIKTRGQQVTLRCSSQSGHNTVSWYQQALGQGPQFIFQYYREEENGRGNFPPRFSGLQFPNYSSELNVNALELDDSALYLCASRRETGLDGELFFGEGSRLTVL.

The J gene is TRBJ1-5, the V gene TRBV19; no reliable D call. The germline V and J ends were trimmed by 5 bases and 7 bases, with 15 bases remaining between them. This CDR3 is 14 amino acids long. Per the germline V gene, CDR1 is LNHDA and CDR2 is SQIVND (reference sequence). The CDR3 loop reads CASSFPATGQPQHF. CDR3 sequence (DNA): TGTGCCAGTAGTTTTCCGGCAACCGGGCAGCCCCAGCATTTT.

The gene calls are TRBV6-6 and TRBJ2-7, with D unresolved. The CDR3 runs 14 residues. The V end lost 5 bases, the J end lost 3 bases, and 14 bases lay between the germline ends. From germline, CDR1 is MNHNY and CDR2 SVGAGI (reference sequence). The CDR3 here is CASSDVAVVYEQYF. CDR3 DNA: TGTGCCAGCAGTGACGTGGCGGTGGTCTACGAGCAGTACTTC.

The DNA for the CDR3 is TGTGCCAGCAGTCCACAGGGCGACACAGATACGCAGTATTTT. This encodes CASSPQGDTDTQYF. The chain couples TRBV5-6 to TRBJ2-3; a weak D match, TRBD1 (6 bases). CDR3 length: 14 amino acids. Germline V CDR1 and CDR2: SGHDT, YYEEEE. V was clipped by 5 bases and J by 2 bases, with 12 bases between them.

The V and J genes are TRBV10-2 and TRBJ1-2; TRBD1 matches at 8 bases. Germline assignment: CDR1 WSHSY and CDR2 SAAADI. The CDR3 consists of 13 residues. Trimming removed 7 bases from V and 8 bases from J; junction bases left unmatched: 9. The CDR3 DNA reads TGCGCCAGCATCGGAGGACAGGGTCTCGGCTACACCTTC. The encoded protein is CASIGGQGLGYTF.

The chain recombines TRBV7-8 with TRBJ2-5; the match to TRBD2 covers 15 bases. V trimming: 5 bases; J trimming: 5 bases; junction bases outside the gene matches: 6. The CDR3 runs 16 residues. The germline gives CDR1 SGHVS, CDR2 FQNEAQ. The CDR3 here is CASSPGLAGGRETQYF. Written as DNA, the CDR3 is TGTGCCAGCAGCCCCGGACTAGCGGGAGGGAGGGAGACCCAGTACTTC.